These T cell receptor beta chains were read from a single sample in a study of T cells in Graves' hyperthyroidism and ophthalmopathy. Each CDR3 protein gets one entry after TCRdb re-called the multiplex PCR reads with MiXCR. The sample includes over 300,000 distinct CDR3 sequences, roughly 14% of them seen just once. Sample: blood. These receptors were obtained from a woman between 55 and 75 years old with Graves' hyperthyroidism. CDR3s leave out the opening cysteine and the closing phenylalanine or tryptophan.

CDR3 protein	V gene	J gene
SATEGYGNTIY	TRBV20-1	TRBJ1-3
ASFQDGTGTREQY	TRBV6-1	TRBJ2-7
ASSYSQADSYEQY	TRBV7-6	TRBJ2-7
ASSTTSGAYNEQF	TRBV7-9	TRBJ2-1
AWKELSGHGGTEAF	TRBV30	TRBJ1-1
ATSDPPSGTGGDGYT	TRBV24-1	TRBJ1-2
ASRTLDRGLSPLH	TRBV12-3/TRBV12-4	TRBJ1-6
ASSRYLASGKLRKTQY	TRBV3-1	TRBJ2-5
ASNMARNTEAF	TRBV6-1	TRBJ1-1
ATSASGQLNYGYT	TRBV24-1	TRBJ1-2
ASSDPILAGDTGELF	TRBV13	TRBJ2-2
SAFNRGASYEQY	TRBV20-1	TRBJ2-7
ASSGTGTGVFQPQH	TRBV27	TRBJ1-5
ASSSLTSGSQDEQY	TRBV27	TRBJ2-7
ASSLWDMPNQPQH	TRBV4-2	TRBJ1-5
ASSLADGEQY	TRBV5-1	TRBJ2-7
ASSWASGRAGETQY	TRBV19	TRBJ2-5
ASRSQGNTGELF	TRBV3-1	TRBJ2-2
ASSNRDRGSGANVLT	TRBV19	TRBJ2-6
ASSLGARGRINT	TRBV5-5	TRBJ1-2
ASSHRNNEQF	TRBV3-1	TRBJ2-1
ASSYGTGGSGELF	TRBV7-2	TRBJ2-2
ASSLYYDRDRNTGELF	TRBV7-8	TRBJ2-2
ASSRQGFAEAF	TRBV12-3/TRBV12-4	TRBJ1-1
ASSTAGGSYEQY	TRBV19	TRBJ2-7
AISPRGTTDTQY	TRBV10-3	TRBJ2-3
ASSMAPRGLVAF	TRBV19	TRBJ1-1
ASTVSGGSGNTIY	TRBV6-2/TRBV6-3	TRBJ1-3